Reported below is one T cell receptor beta chain. The antigen is unknown. Measured with immunoSEQ multiplex PCR; TCRdb has only the in-frame clones, and not every one. This table has around 1.5 million clones, nearly 99% appearing once. This sample was included in a study of shared clonotypes between healthy human individuals. Healthy HIV-negative adults with no recent acute infections or vaccinations were recruited as donors. Findings of the study overall: Memory subsets generally showed lower estimated richness than naive subsets.

The origin of this receptor is a man younger than 45 in good health. Sequences were obtained from naive CD4+ T cells sorted from blood. Specified subset: CD45RA+ positively selected.

CDR3 bases: TGTGCCAGCAGCTTTCACCCGACAGGGAGCACCGGGGAGCTGTTTTTT. The encoded protein is CASSFHPTGSTGELFF. V gene TRBV7-7 combines with J gene TRBJ2-2; TRBD1 matches 7 bases. Germline V gives CDR1 SSHAT, CDR2 FNYEAQ (reference sequence). The length of the CDR3 is 16 residues. V lost 3 bases, J lost 4 bases, and 8 bases stayed unmatched.